This TCR beta chain was captured by sequencing in a study of T cells in Graves' hyperthyroidism and ophthalmopathy. Hyperthyroidism was newly diagnosed in patients aged 18 to 65 (duration under 2 months). The diagnoses drew upon clinical symptoms, serum thyroxine and TRAb, thyroid ultrasound and orbital computed tomography. Using RNA transcripts as the source, TCR beta CDR3 regions were amplified. First-round RT-PCR targeting the TCR CDR3 was performed with the HTBI primer set. TCRdb reanalysed the multiplex PCR reads using MiXCR and keeps one entry per CDR3 protein. The table includes 350,000 to 400,000 distinct CDR3 sequences, approximately 20% detected once. CDR1 is SEHNR and CDR2 is FQNEAQ in the germline V gene (reference sequence). Trimming stripped 1 base from V and 5 bases from J, with 11 bases between. This CDR3 is built from 14 residues. The sample holds many counts of this clonotype.

The sequencing input was blood. This TCR was sampled from a woman between 18 and 30 years old with Graves' hyperthyroidism. The chain uses TRBV7-9 and TRBJ2-5; D is perhaps TRBD2 (5 bases). The CDR3 region has the DNA TGTGCCAGCAGCTTAGTTTCGGGATGGGAGACCCAGTACTTC. Translated, it gives CASSLVSGWETQYF.